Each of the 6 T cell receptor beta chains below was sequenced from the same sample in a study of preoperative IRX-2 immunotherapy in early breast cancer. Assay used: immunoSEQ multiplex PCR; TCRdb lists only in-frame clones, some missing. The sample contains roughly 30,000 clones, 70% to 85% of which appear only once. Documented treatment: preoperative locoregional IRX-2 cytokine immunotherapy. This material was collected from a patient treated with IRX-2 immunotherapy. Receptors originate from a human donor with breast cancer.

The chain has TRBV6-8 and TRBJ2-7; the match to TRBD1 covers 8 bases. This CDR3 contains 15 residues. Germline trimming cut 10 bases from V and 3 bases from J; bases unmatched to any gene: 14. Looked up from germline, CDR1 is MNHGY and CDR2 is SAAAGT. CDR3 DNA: TGTGCCACCATGGGCCCCCCAGACAGGGGCTACGAGCAGTACTTC. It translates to CATMGPPDRGYEQYF.

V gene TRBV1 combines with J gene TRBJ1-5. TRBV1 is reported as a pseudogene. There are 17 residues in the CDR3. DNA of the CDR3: TGCGCCAGCAGCAAAGTTTACGGGTCGGTAAGCAATCAGCCCCAGCATTTT. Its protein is CASSKVYGSVSNQPQHF.

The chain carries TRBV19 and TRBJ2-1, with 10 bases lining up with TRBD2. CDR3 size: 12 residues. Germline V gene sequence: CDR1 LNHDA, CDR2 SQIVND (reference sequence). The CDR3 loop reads CATSGIYNEQFF. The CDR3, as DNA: TGTGCAACTAGCGGGATATACAATGAGCAGTTCTTC. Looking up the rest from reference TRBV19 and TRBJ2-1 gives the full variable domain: DGGITQSPKYLFRKEGQNVTLSCEQNLNHDAMYWYRQDPGQGLRLIYYSQIVNDFQKGDIAEGYSVSREKKESFPLTVTSAQKNPTAFYLCATSGIYNEQFFGPGTRLTVL.

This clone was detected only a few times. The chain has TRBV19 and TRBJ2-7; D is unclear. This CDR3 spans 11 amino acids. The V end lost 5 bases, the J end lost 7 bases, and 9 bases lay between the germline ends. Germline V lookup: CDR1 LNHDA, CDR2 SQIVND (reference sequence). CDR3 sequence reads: CASSQAKEQYF. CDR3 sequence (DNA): TGTGCCAGTAGTCAGGCAAAAGAGCAGTACTTC.

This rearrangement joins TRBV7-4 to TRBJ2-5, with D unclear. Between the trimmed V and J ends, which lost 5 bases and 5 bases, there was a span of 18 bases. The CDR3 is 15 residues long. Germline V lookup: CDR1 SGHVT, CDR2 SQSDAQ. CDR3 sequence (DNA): TGTGCCAGCAGCCCATTCTCGGATCCGGTTGAGACCCAGTACTTC. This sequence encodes CASSPFSDPVETQYF.

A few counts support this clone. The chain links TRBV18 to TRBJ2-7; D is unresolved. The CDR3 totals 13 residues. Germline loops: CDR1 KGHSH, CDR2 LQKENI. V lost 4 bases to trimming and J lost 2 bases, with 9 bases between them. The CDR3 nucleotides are TGTGCCAGCTCACAACGTCGAGCCTACGAGCAGTACTTC. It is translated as CASSQRRAYEQYF.